These T cell receptor beta chains were read from a single sample in a study of CXCR3-negative and CXCR3-positive naive CD8 T cells. TCRdb reprocessed the 5' RACE reads; each CDR3 protein has one entry and no DNA is given. This repertoire comprises some 50,000 distinct CDR3 sequences; its ten largest clones make up approximately 1.4%. Sequenced material: naive CXCR3- CD8+ T cells from blood. The receptors stem from a human donor in good health. Some clones in this sample may be carry-over from other donors' samples. Both conserved end residues are part of each CDR3. The order of the fields is clone size, V gene, J gene, CDR3 protein. The size of a clone is reported for some rows only, either as once, few or many, or as a class for expanded clones.

abundance: NA
v_gene: TRBV5-1
j_gene: TRBJ1-2
CDR3aa: CASSNQGPYGYTF

abundance: NA
v_gene: TRBV6-2/TRBV6-3
j_gene: TRBJ2-3
CDR3aa: CASSWGSGGTDTQYF

abundance: medium-sized
v_gene: TRBV7-6
j_gene: TRBJ2-5
CDR3aa: CASSISAGDSETQYF

abundance: NA
v_gene: TRBV29-1
j_gene: TRBJ1-2
CDR3aa: CSVGGGAEYGYTF

abundance: NA
v_gene: TRBV21-1
j_gene: TRBJ1-5
CDR3aa: CASSTRRDRGNSNQPQHF

abundance: NA
v_gene: TRBV28
j_gene: TRBJ2-1
CDR3aa: CASSPWTGRSDEQFF

abundance: NA
v_gene: TRBV6-5
j_gene: TRBJ2-7
CDR3aa: CASSYSAGGPNEQYF

abundance: NA
v_gene: TRBV10-3
j_gene: TRBJ1-2
CDR3aa: CAISDDRGLTDTF

abundance: NA
v_gene: TRBV27
j_gene: TRBJ2-5
CDR3aa: CASSRGTSPVGETQYF

abundance: NA
v_gene: TRBV6-6
j_gene: TRBJ2-7
CDR3aa: CASSLPGGTYEQYF

abundance: NA
v_gene: TRBV7-9
j_gene: TRBJ2-2
CDR3aa: CASSLDPGTNTGELFF

abundance: NA
v_gene: TRBV9
j_gene: TRBJ2-1
CDR3aa: CASSVAVYNEQFF

abundance: NA
v_gene: TRBV12-3/TRBV12-4
j_gene: TRBJ1-1
CDR3aa: CASSYGGAGTEAFF

abundance: NA
v_gene: TRBV14
j_gene: TRBJ2-7
CDR3aa: CASSQSGPGEQYF

abundance: NA
v_gene: TRBV6-4
j_gene: TRBJ1-5
CDR3aa: CASSEGSNQPQHF

abundance: NA
v_gene: TRBV5-8
j_gene: TRBJ1-1
CDR3aa: CASSYRDSMNTEAFF

abundance: NA
v_gene: TRBV14
j_gene: TRBJ2-1
CDR3aa: CASSQDPPSGPYNEQFF

abundance: NA
v_gene: TRBV28
j_gene: TRBJ2-1
CDR3aa: CASSLRGVNEQFF

abundance: NA
v_gene: TRBV29-1
j_gene: TRBJ1-1
CDR3aa: CSGVDRGYTEAFF

abundance: NA
v_gene: TRBV27
j_gene: TRBJ2-7
CDR3aa: CASSFGKTYEQYF

abundance: NA
v_gene: TRBV29-1
j_gene: TRBJ2-1
CDR3aa: CSVHPGTGIRNEQFF

abundance: NA
v_gene: TRBV5-5
j_gene: TRBJ2-7
CDR3aa: CASSLAGGASYEQYF

abundance: NA
v_gene: TRBV20-1
j_gene: TRBJ2-2
CDR3aa: CSARDTGGPAGELFF

abundance: NA
v_gene: TRBV28
j_gene: TRBJ1-2
CDR3aa: CASSLESRGYGYTF

abundance: NA
v_gene: TRBV5-1
j_gene: TRBJ1-1
CDR3aa: CASSSQGMNTEAFF

abundance: NA
v_gene: TRBV27
j_gene: TRBJ2-1
CDR3aa: CASSLYLAGINEQFF

abundance: NA
v_gene: TRBV7-2
j_gene: TRBJ2-7
CDR3aa: CASSLGPVGFYEQYF

abundance: NA
v_gene: TRBV29-1
j_gene: TRBJ2-4
CDR3aa: CSVGLGALRCF

abundance: NA
v_gene: TRBV15
j_gene: TRBJ2-4
CDR3aa: CATYGGGIQYF

abundance: NA
v_gene: TRBV4-1
j_gene: TRBJ1-5
CDR3aa: CASSQGGSQGPQHF

abundance: NA
v_gene: TRBV5-1
j_gene: TRBJ2-2
CDR3aa: CASSLFPETGELFF

abundance: NA
v_gene: TRBV12-3/TRBV12-4
j_gene: TRBJ2-7
CDR3aa: CASGSTPVSEQYF

abundance: NA
v_gene: TRBV4-3
j_gene: TRBJ1-5
CDR3aa: CASSQDGGNNQPQHF

abundance: NA
v_gene: TRBV2
j_gene: TRBJ2-3
CDR3aa: CASSEQRDTDTQYF

abundance: NA
v_gene: TRBV7-8
j_gene: TRBJ1-5
CDR3aa: CASSILEGLPRGNQPQHF

abundance: NA
v_gene: TRBV11-2
j_gene: TRBJ2-1
CDR3aa: CASSPRQGAGTNEQFF

abundance: NA
v_gene: TRBV9
j_gene: TRBJ2-7
CDR3aa: CASSETGTGLRGDEQYF

abundance: NA
v_gene: TRBV29-1
j_gene: TRBJ2-1
CDR3aa: CSAPEYHDRGGNEQFF

abundance: NA
v_gene: TRBV20-1
j_gene: TRBJ2-3
CDR3aa: CSATLPGLGMRDDTQYF

abundance: NA
v_gene: TRBV29-1
j_gene: TRBJ2-1
CDR3aa: CSVDVGQVNEQFF

abundance: NA
v_gene: TRBV20-1
j_gene: TRBJ2-5
CDR3aa: CSARDLAGPQETQYF

abundance: NA
v_gene: TRBV21-1
j_gene: TRBJ2-2
CDR3aa: CASSAGRTNTGELFF

abundance: NA
v_gene: TRBV7-9
j_gene: TRBJ2-7
CDR3aa: CASSPQVGEIYEQYF

abundance: NA
v_gene: TRBV15
j_gene: TRBJ2-3
CDR3aa: CATSRLDGQNPDTQYF

abundance: NA
v_gene: TRBV6-6
j_gene: TRBJ2-1
CDR3aa: CASSYNPGTSGGDEQFF

abundance: NA
v_gene: TRBV6-5
j_gene: TRBJ2-7
CDR3aa: CASSAGGLAYEQYF

abundance: NA
v_gene: TRBV12-3/TRBV12-4
j_gene: TRBJ2-5
CDR3aa: CASSRRQYQETQYF

abundance: NA
v_gene: TRBV2
j_gene: TRBJ1-1
CDR3aa: CASSGRGSTEAFF

abundance: NA
v_gene: TRBV28
j_gene: TRBJ2-1
CDR3aa: CASNDPDIYNEQFF

abundance: NA
v_gene: TRBV9
j_gene: TRBJ2-3
CDR3aa: CASSVAGGRTQYF

abundance: NA
v_gene: TRBV7-8
j_gene: TRBJ2-2
CDR3aa: CASSLGLAGEGPTGELFF

abundance: NA
v_gene: TRBV29-1
j_gene: TRBJ2-3
CDR3aa: CSVEDLTGDTQYF

abundance: NA
v_gene: TRBV29-1
j_gene: TRBJ2-2
CDR3aa: CSGMNTGKLFF

abundance: NA
v_gene: TRBV10-3
j_gene: TRBJ1-4
CDR3aa: CAIRDRDTENEKLFF

abundance: NA
v_gene: TRBV7-2
j_gene: TRBJ1-1
CDR3aa: CASSLTQSPLMNTEAFF